These 16 T cell receptor beta chains originate from one sample sequenced in a study of blood T cell repertoires in COVID-19. The method was immunoSEQ multiplex PCR; TCRdb's version includes in-frame clones alone and lacks a portion of them. The data contain over 200,000 clones, about 86% of them singletons. Material: peripheral blood. The origin of the receptors is a man aged 18 to 30 with active or convalescent COVID-19.

This rearrangement joins TRBV5-1 to TRBJ2-2; no firm D call. Trimming pared 0 bases from V and 0 bases from J, leaving 9 bases between. CDR1 and CDR2 from the germline V gene are SGHRS and YFSETQ. The CDR3 consists of 16 residues. CDR3 protein: CASSLGLAANTGELFF. CDR3 coding DNA: TGCGCCAGCAGCTTGGGGCTGGCGGCGAACACCGGGGAGCTGTTTTTT.

The chain links TRBV4-3 to TRBJ1-2; D is ambiguous. Germline CDR1 reads LGHNA; CDR2 reads YSLEER. The V gene lost 0 bases and the J gene lost 8 bases, with 19 bases spanning the gap. The CDR3 runs to 16 residues. The CDR3 nucleotides read TGCGCCAGCAGCCAAGAGGAGTCGTCGGGTGGGAGAGGCTACACCTTC. As protein: CASSQEESSGGRGYTF.

In DNA form, the CDR3 reads TGTGCCAGTAGTATAGTATCTAGCGGGAAAGCAGTACGAGAGACCCAGTACTTC. Encoded protein: CASSIVSSGKAVRETQYF. This rearrangement joins TRBV19 to TRBJ2-5, with 9 bases matching TRBD2. Losses at the gene ends were 1 base for V and 4 bases for J; bases not matched to a gene: 13. Germline CDR1 and CDR2: LNHDA and SQIVND (reference sequence). The CDR3 consists of 18 residues.

The rearrangement uses TRBV5-4 and TRBJ2-2; 7 nucleotides align to TRBD2. CDR1 SGHNT and CDR2 YYREEE come from the germline V gene (reference sequence). CDR3 length: 15 residues. The trim removed 3 bases at V and 5 bases at J, leaving 7 bases unmatched. The CDR3: CASSWGGLGTGELFF. In DNA, the CDR3 is TGTGCCAGCAGCTGGGGGGGTCTTGGGACCGGGGAGCTGTTTTTT. The full variable domain, with the rest looked up from reference TRBV5-4 and TRBJ2-2, is ETGVTQSPTHLIKTRGQQVTLRCSSQSGHNTVSWYQQALGQGPQFIFQYYREEENGRGNFPPRFSGLQFPNYSSELNVNALELDDSALYLCASSWGGLGTGELFFGEGSRLTVL.

The count of this clone is one. The CDR3, as DNA: TGTGCCAGCAGCTCGGGACAGGGAGTTAATGGCTACACCTTC. Protein: CASSSGQGVNGYTF. The chain employs TRBV7-2 and TRBJ1-2, with 9 bases that match TRBD1. In germline, CDR1 is SGHTA, CDR2 FQGNSA. J lost 6 bases, V lost 4 bases, and 6 bases had no gene match. The CDR3 runs 14 residues.

The chain links TRBV28 to TRBJ1-5, with D hard to call. From germline, CDR1 is MDHEN and CDR2 SYDVKM. The CDR3 is made up of 12 amino acids. Trimming shortened V by 11 bases and J by 0 bases, and 8 bases separated the two germline ends. The CDR3 spells CAGGDSNQPQHF. The CDR3 DNA reads as TGTGCCGGCGGTGATAGCAATCAGCCCCAGCATTTT.

This chain links TRBV5-1 with TRBJ2-1, with TRBD1 matching 10 bases. Germline V gene data show CDR1 as SGHRS and CDR2 as YFSETQ. This CDR3 comprises 14 residues. V was pared by 5 bases and J by 8 bases, with 7 bases of the junction left unmatched. In DNA form, the CDR3 reads TGCGCCAGCAGGCGAGACAGGGGGCGGGATGAGCAGTTCTTC. This translates into CASRRDRGRDEQFF.

This chain links TRBV25-1 with TRBJ1-2; 9 bases align to TRBD1. The CDR3 consists of 14 residues. CDR1 and CDR2 (germline): MGHDK, SYGVNS. Unmatched junction bases numbered 6, after V lost 6 bases and J lost 4 bases. The CDR3 spells CASSHLDRGYGYTF. The CDR3 region has the DNA TGTGCCAGCAGCCACCTGGACAGGGGCTATGGCTACACCTTC.

The chain recombines TRBV7-3 with TRBJ2-1; 9 nucleotides line up with TRBD1. CDR1 SGHTA and CDR2 FQGTGA come from the germline V gene. This CDR3 is built from 15 residues. The V segment lost 5 bases and the J segment 8 bases; nucleotides outside the gene matches: 10. The CDR3 coding sequence is TGTGCCAGCAGCCTAGGGACAGGGCTATTAGATGAGCAGTTCTTC. It specifies CASSLGTGLLDEQFF.

This chain uses TRBV7-2 with TRBJ2-1; 11 nucleotides match TRBD2. CDR3 length: 18 amino acids. V shed 3 bases, J shed 2 bases, and the junction held 9 bases outside the gene matches. Germline-derived CDR1 and CDR2 are SGHTA and FQGNSA. CDR3 sequence reads: CASSFTQLAGVAYNEQFF. In DNA, the CDR3 is TGTGCCAGCAGCTTTACACAACTAGCGGGAGTGGCCTACAATGAGCAGTTCTTC.

The chain combines TRBV19 with TRBJ2-1, with TRBD1 matching over 7 bases. J was trimmed by 1 base and V by 5 bases; bases with no gene match: 5. The CDR3 runs 15 residues. Germline V gene lookup returns CDR1 LNHDA and CDR2 SQIVND (reference sequence). The CDR3 coding sequence is TGTGCCAGTAGTGGGACAGTCATTTCCTACAATGAGCAGTTCTTC. It is translated as CASSGTVISYNEQFF. Combining the CDR3 with reference TRBV19 and TRBJ2-1 gives the whole variable domain DGGITQSPKYLFRKEGQNVTLSCEQNLNHDAMYWYRQDPGQGLRLIYYSQIVNDFQKGDIAEGYSVSREKKESFPLTVTSAQKNPTAFYLCASSGTVISYNEQFFGPGTRLTVL.

The chain is built from TRBV15 and TRBJ1-2; D is undetermined. Germline CDR1 and CDR2: LNHNV and YYDKDF (reference sequence). The CDR3 runs to 12 residues. Deletions cut 2 bases from V and 2 bases from J, with 3 bases between. The CDR3 here is CATSRLNYGYTF. The CDR3 DNA follows: TGTGCCACCAGCAGACTCAACTATGGCTACACCTTC.

V is TRBV10-1 and J is TRBJ2-7; tentatively, D is TRBD1 (6 bases). Germline V CDR1 and CDR2: WNHNN, SYGVQD (reference sequence). Between the trimmed V and J ends, which lost 4 bases and 1 base, there was a span of 14 bases. The CDR3 is 15 residues long. CDR3 coding DNA: TGCGCCAGCAGTGGGGTGACAGGTCAATCCTACGAGCAGTACTTC. Protein: CASSGVTGQSYEQYF.

The chain uses TRBV27 and TRBJ2-5, with 9 bases fitting TRBD2. Germline CDR1 MNHEY, CDR2 SMNVEV (reference sequence). This CDR3 contains 16 residues. The trim removed 4 bases at V and 2 bases at J, leaving 8 bases unmatched. As DNA, the CDR3 is TGTGCCAGCAGTTCAAGACTAGCGGAGGGGCAAGAGACCCAGTACTTC. Amino acid sequence: CASSSRLAEGQETQYF.

The chain recombines TRBV15 with TRBJ2-5; TRBD1 matches at 9 bases. The CDR3 totals 15 residues. The germline V gene has CDR1 LNHNV and CDR2 YYDKDF (reference sequence). V dropped 3 bases and J dropped 5; count of bases not matched to a gene: 7. The CDR3 coding sequence is TGTGCCACCAGCAGGGGGACAGGGTCCGAGGAGACCCAGTACTTC. Encoded protein: CATSRGTGSEETQYF.

The chain couples TRBV24-1 to TRBJ1-5, with 7 bases matching TRBD1. CDR3 length equals 15 residues. The V gene's germline CDR1 is KGHDR and CDR2 SFDVKD. Losses at the gene ends were 4 bases for V and 4 bases for J; bases not matched to a gene: 6. The CDR3 sequence: CATSDRTGWNQPQHF. The CDR3 DNA sequence: TGTGCCACCAGTGACCGGACAGGATGGAATCAGCCCCAGCATTTT.